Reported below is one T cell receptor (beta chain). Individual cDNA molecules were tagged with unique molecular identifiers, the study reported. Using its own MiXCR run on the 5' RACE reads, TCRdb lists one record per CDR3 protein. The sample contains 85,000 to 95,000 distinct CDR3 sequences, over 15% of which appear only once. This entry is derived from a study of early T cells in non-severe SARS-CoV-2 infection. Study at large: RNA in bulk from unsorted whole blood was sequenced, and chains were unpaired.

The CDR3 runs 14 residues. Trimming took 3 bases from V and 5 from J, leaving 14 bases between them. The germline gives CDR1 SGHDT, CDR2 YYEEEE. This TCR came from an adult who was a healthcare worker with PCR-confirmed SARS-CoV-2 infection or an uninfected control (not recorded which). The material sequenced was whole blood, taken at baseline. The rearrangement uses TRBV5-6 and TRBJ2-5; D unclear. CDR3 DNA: TGTGCCAGCAGCTCCCTATGGAGATACGAGACCCAGTACTTC. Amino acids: CASSSLWRYETQYF. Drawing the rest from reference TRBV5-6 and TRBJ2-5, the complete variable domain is DAGVTQSPTHLIKTRGQQVTLRCSPKSGHDTVSWYQQALGQGPQFIFQYYEEEERQRGNFPDRFSGHQFPNYSSELNVNALLLGDSALYLCASSSLWRYETQYFGPGTRLLVL.